The 3 T cell receptor beta chains reported below all come from one sample, sequenced in a study of cytomegalovirus exposure and HLA in healthy donors. This PCR relied on a set of 60 Vbeta primers and 13 Jbeta primers. Using immunoSEQ multiplex PCR, the repertoire was profiled, and TCRdb retains in-frame clones only, with some absent. The sample comprises roughly 80,000 clones, approximately 80% of which are singletons, and 3% to 3.5% rests with the top ten. The sequencing sample was made of PBMCs. Receptors originate from a man in his forties or fifties in good health and CMV-seronegative.

This clone rates as medium-sized. CDR3 region: CASSLGTGGQPQHF. CDR3 bases: TGTGCCAGCAGCTTAGGGACAGGGGGCCAGCCCCAGCATTTT. The chain couples TRBV11-2 to TRBJ1-5; 11 nucleotides agree with TRBD1. In germline, CDR1 is SGHAT, CDR2 FQNNGV. Unmatched junction bases numbered 0, after V lost 1 base and J lost 7 bases. The CDR3 spans 14 residues.

This clone came up once. The CDR3 DNA reads as TGTGCCAGTAGTCCCGCGTCAGGACTAAACTATGGCTACACCTTC. Translated: CASSPASGLNYGYTF. The V gene is TRBV19, the J gene TRBJ1-2; D is unresolved. Germline CDR1 reads LNHDA; CDR2 reads SQIVND (reference sequence). This CDR3 is 15 amino acids long. Trimming shortened V by 5 bases and J by 2 bases, and 15 bases separated the two germline ends.

This clone was recorded a few times. This specimen includes other DNA sequences encoding the same CDR3. V and J are TRBV4-1 and TRBJ2-1; 11 bases match TRBD1. This CDR3 region has 18 residues. The ends lost 0 bases at V and 3 bases at J; junction bases unmatched: 7. Germline assignment: CDR1 MGHRA and CDR2 YSYEKL. CDR3 residues: CASSQDFTGTGGYNEQFF. The CDR3 coding sequence is TGCGCCAGCAGCCAAGATTTCACCGGGACAGGGGGCTACAATGAGCAGTTCTTC.